A selection of T cell receptor beta chains follows, all from one sample in a study of blood T cell repertoires in COVID-19. The protocol was immunoSEQ multiplex PCR, while the TCRdb copy is restricted to in-frame clones and leaves out a portion. The sample carries roughly 90,000 clones, 70% to 80% recorded once. The sequenced sample consisted of peripheral blood. The receptors come from a human donor in a cohort sampled during active COVID-19. Each CDR3 is given with its conserved first and last residue. Each record gives: V gene, J gene, clone size, D gene, CDR3 protein, CDR3 DNA. The D gene is left open where the match is weak. Size is stated for part of the rows, as once, few or many counts, or as a class when the clone is expanded.

v_gene: TRBV7-2
j_gene: TRBJ2-5
abundance: NA
d_gene: NA
CDR3aa: CASSLARRYQETQYF
CDR3nt: TGTGCCAGCAGCTTAGCGCGCAGGTACCAAGAGACCCAGTACTTC

v_gene: TRBV10-1
j_gene: TRBJ2-1
abundance: NA
d_gene: NA
CDR3aa: CASSAGELSEQFF
CDR3nt: TGCGCCAGCAGTGCGGGAGAGTTGAGTGAGCAGTTCTTC

v_gene: TRBV14
j_gene: TRBJ1-6
abundance: few
d_gene: TRBD1
CDR3aa: CASSQDRGNSPLHF
CDR3nt: TGTGCCAGCAGCCAGGACAGGGGAAATTCACCCCTCCACTTT

v_gene: TRBV28
j_gene: TRBJ2-7
abundance: NA
d_gene: NA
CDR3aa: CASLVGGGGYEQYF
CDR3nt: TGTGCCAGTCTTGTAGGAGGGGGGGGTTACGAGCAGTACTTC

v_gene: TRBV19
j_gene: TRBJ1-2
abundance: NA
d_gene: NA
CDR3aa: CASSMGSGFGYTF
CDR3nt: TGTGCCAGTAGTATGGGATCGGGGTTTGGCTACACCTTC

v_gene: TRBV28
j_gene: TRBJ1-2
abundance: NA
d_gene: TRBD1
CDR3aa: CASSLGWTGYGYTF
CDR3nt: TGTGCCAGCAGTTTGGGATGGACAGGATATGGCTACACCTTC

v_gene: TRBV5-1
j_gene: TRBJ2-3
abundance: NA
d_gene: NA
CDR3aa: CASSLEVGGMGTDTQYF
CDR3nt: TGCGCCAGCAGCTTGGAGGTTGGCGGGATGGGGACAGATACGCAGTATTTT

v_gene: TRBV7-8
j_gene: TRBJ2-1
abundance: NA
d_gene: NA
CDR3aa: CASSLSTAPYNEQFF
CDR3nt: TGTGCCAGCAGCTTGTCGACAGCGCCCTACAATGAGCAGTTCTTC

v_gene: TRBV6-5
j_gene: TRBJ1-2
abundance: NA
d_gene: TRBD1
CDR3aa: CASIGGWDYGYTF
CDR3nt: TGTGCCAGCATAGGGGGCTGGGACTATGGCTACACCTTC

v_gene: TRBV19
j_gene: TRBJ2-1
abundance: NA
d_gene: TRBD2
CDR3aa: CASSRGGGGPGNEQFF
CDR3nt: TGTGCCAGTAGTAGGGGCGGCGGGGGGCCAGGGAATGAGCAGTTCTTC

v_gene: TRBV3-1/TRBV3-2
j_gene: TRBJ2-7
abundance: NA
d_gene: TRBD2
CDR3aa: CASSQGAGGFYEQYF
CDR3nt: TGTGCCAGCAGCCAAGGTGCGGGGGGCTTCTACGAGCAGTACTTC

v_gene: TRBV5-5
j_gene: TRBJ1-2
abundance: few
d_gene: NA
CDR3aa: CASSILDTPGRGYTF
CDR3nt: TGTGCCAGCAGCATTCTCGACACCCCCGGCAGGGGCTACACCTTC

v_gene: TRBV5-1
j_gene: TRBJ2-5
abundance: few
d_gene: TRBD2
CDR3aa: CASSRLFRLAGGSAETQYF
CDR3nt: TGCGCCAGCAGCCGTCTCTTTCGGCTAGCGGGAGGGAGTGCGGAGACCCAGTACTTC

v_gene: TRBV11-1
j_gene: TRBJ2-1
abundance: NA
d_gene: TRBD1
CDR3aa: CASSIQGMGKNEQFF
CDR3nt: TGTGCCAGCAGCATACAGGGGATGGGGAAAAATGAGCAGTTCTTC

v_gene: TRBV12-3/TRBV12-4
j_gene: TRBJ1-1
abundance: few
d_gene: NA
CDR3aa: CASKEAEKAFF
CDR3nt: TGTGCCAGCAAAGAGGCAGAGAAAGCTTTCTTT

v_gene: TRBV6-6
j_gene: TRBJ2-5
abundance: few
d_gene: TRBD1
CDR3aa: CASSYTTGNEGQYF
CDR3nt: TGTGCCAGCAGTTACACGACAGGGAACGAGGGCCAGTACTTC

v_gene: TRBV2
j_gene: TRBJ2-4
abundance: NA
d_gene: NA
CDR3aa: CASTRDLAKNIQYF
CDR3nt: TGTGCCAGCACGAGGGATCTAGCCAAAAACATTCAGTACTTC

v_gene: TRBV5-1
j_gene: TRBJ1-6
abundance: NA
d_gene: NA
CDR3aa: CASSLASGQGGSPLHF
CDR3nt: TGCGCCAGCAGCTTGGCCTCGGGCCAGGGCGGATCACCCCTCCACTTT

v_gene: TRBV6-2/TRBV6-3
j_gene: TRBJ2-1
abundance: NA
d_gene: TRBD2
CDR3aa: CASSYPGLAGSPLFHEQFF
CDR3nt: TGTGCCAGCAGTTATCCCGGACTAGCGGGGTCTCCCCTTTTCCATGAGCAGTTCTTC

v_gene: TRBV3-1/TRBV3-2
j_gene: TRBJ1-1
abundance: NA
d_gene: NA
CDR3aa: CASSQVEATEAFF
CDR3nt: TGTGCCAGCAGCCAAGTGGAGGCGACTGAAGCTTTCTTT

v_gene: TRBV5-1
j_gene: TRBJ1-1
abundance: NA
d_gene: NA
CDR3aa: CASSAGPGGNTEAFF
CDR3nt: TGCGCCAGCAGCGCCGGCCCGGGGGGAAACACTGAAGCTTTCTTT

v_gene: TRBV2
j_gene: TRBJ1-1
abundance: once
d_gene: NA
CDR3aa: CASSSSRSGTEAFF
CDR3nt: TGTGCCAGCAGCTCTAGCAGGTCCGGCACTGAAGCTTTCTTT

v_gene: TRBV6-5
j_gene: TRBJ2-3
abundance: NA
d_gene: TRBD2
CDR3aa: CASRPGLSTDTQYF
CDR3nt: TGTGCCAGCAGACCGGGACTAAGCACAGATACGCAGTATTTT

v_gene: TRBV28
j_gene: TRBJ2-5
abundance: NA
d_gene: TRBD1
CDR3aa: CASSRIGTGGDETQYF
CDR3nt: TGTGCCAGCAGCCGTATCGGGACAGGGGGCGATGAGACCCAGTACTTC

v_gene: TRBV7-8
j_gene: TRBJ1-4
abundance: NA
d_gene: NA
CDR3aa: CASSPRRAGEEKLFF
CDR3nt: TGTGCCAGCAGCCCCCGACGGGCCGGGGAGGAAAAACTGTTTTTT

v_gene: TRBV19
j_gene: TRBJ1-1
abundance: NA
d_gene: NA
CDR3aa: CASTRDGGKAFF
CDR3nt: TGTGCCAGTACCCGGGACGGGGGGAAAGCTTTCTTT

v_gene: TRBV10-1
j_gene: TRBJ2-1
abundance: once
d_gene: NA
CDR3aa: CASSESRGSSYNEQFF
CDR3nt: TGCGCCAGCAGTGAGTCGAGAGGGAGCTCCTACAATGAGCAGTTCTTC

v_gene: TRBV3-1/TRBV3-2
j_gene: TRBJ2-1
abundance: few
d_gene: NA
CDR3aa: CASTRGYEQFF
CDR3nt: TGTGCCAGCACCAGAGGGTATGAGCAGTTCTTC

v_gene: TRBV5-6
j_gene: TRBJ2-1
abundance: NA
d_gene: TRBD1
CDR3aa: CASSFGDRALNEQFF
CDR3nt: TGTGCCAGCAGCTTTGGGGACAGGGCCTTGAATGAGCAGTTCTTC

v_gene: TRBV7-3
j_gene: TRBJ2-1
abundance: few
d_gene: NA
CDR3aa: CASSLNAGYEQFF
CDR3nt: TGTGCCAGCAGCTTAAACGCGGGCTATGAGCAGTTCTTC

v_gene: TRBV14
j_gene: TRBJ1-2
abundance: once
d_gene: NA
CDR3aa: CASSSQNYGYTF
CDR3nt: TGTGCCAGCAGCTCACAAAACTATGGCTACACCTTC